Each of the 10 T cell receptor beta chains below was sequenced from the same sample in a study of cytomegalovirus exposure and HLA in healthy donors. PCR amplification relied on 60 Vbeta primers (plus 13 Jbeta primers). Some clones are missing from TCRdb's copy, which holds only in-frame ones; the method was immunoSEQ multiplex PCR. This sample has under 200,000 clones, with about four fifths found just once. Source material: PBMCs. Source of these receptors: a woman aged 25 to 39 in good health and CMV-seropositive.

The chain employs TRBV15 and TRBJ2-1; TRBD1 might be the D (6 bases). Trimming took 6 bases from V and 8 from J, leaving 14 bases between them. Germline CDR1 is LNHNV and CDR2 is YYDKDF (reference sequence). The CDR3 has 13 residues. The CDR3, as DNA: TGTGCCACCAGTTACAGGGCCGTTGATGAGCAGTTCTTC. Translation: CATSYRAVDEQFF. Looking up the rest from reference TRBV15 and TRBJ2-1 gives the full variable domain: DAMVIQNPRYQVTQFGKPVTLSCSQTLNHNVMYWYQQKSSQAPKLLFHYYDKDFNNEADTPDNFQSRRPNTSFCFLDIRSPGLGDTAMYLCATSYRAVDEQFFGPGTRLTVL.

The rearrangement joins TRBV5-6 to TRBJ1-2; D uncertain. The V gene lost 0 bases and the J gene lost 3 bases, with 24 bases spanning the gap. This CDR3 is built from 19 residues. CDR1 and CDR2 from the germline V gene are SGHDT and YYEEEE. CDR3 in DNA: TGTGCCAGCAGCTTGGGAAAGTTGTCCTTGGGGAAAGCGGACTATGGCTACACCTTC. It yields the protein CASSLGKLSLGKADYGYTF.

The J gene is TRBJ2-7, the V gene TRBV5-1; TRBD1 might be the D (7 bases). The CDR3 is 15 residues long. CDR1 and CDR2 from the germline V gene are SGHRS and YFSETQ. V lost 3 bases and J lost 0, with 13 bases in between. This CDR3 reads CASSWAGQRSYEQYF. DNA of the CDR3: TGCGCCAGCAGCTGGGCGGGACAGCGCTCCTACGAGCAGTACTTC.

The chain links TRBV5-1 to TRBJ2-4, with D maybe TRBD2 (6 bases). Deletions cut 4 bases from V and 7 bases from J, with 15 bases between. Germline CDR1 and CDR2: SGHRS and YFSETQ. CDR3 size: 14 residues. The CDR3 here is CASSAGLGGNIQYF. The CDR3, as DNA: TGCGCCAGCAGCGCGGGCCTCGGAGGGAACATTCAGTACTTC.

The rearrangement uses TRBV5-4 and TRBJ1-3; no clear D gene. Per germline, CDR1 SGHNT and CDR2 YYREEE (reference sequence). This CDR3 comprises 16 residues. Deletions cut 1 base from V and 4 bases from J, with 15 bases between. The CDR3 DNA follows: TGTGCCAGCAGCTTGATTGGACGGGGATCGGGAAACACCATATATTTT. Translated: CASSLIGRGSGNTIYF.

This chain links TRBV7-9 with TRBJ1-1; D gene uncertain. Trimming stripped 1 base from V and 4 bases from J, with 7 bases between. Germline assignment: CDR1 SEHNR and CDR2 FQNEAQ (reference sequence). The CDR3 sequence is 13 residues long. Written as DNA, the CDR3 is TGTGCCAGCAGCTTAGGATTCGGCACTGAAGCTTTCTTT. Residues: CASSLGFGTEAFF.

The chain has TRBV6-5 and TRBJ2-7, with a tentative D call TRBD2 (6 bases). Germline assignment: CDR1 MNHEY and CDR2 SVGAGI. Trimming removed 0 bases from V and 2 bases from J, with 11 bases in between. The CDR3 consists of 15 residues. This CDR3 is CASSYSGGRPYEQYF. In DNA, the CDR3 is TGTGCCAGCAGTTACTCGGGGGGTAGGCCCTACGAGCAGTACTTC.

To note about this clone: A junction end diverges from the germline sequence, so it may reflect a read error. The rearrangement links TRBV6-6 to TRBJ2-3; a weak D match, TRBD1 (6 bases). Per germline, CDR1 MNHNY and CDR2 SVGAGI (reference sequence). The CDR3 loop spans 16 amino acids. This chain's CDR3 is CASSYSSQGSRDTQYF. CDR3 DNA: TGTGCCAGCAGTTACTCGAGTCAGGGGAGCAGAGATACGCAGTATTTT.

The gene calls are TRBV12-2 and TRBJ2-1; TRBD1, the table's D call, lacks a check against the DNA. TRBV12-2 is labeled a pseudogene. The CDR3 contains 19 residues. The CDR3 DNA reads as TGTGCAAGTCGTCTCGGGACAGGTGAGAGCGGGGCCCTTTACAATGAGCAGTTCTTC. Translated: CASRLGTGESGALYNEQFF.

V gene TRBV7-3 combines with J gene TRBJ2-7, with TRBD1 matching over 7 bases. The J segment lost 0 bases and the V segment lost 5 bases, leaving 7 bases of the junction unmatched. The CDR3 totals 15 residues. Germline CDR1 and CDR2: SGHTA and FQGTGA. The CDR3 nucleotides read TGTGCCAGCAGCGTTGACAGGGCTAGCTCCTACGAGCAGTACTTC. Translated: CASSVDRASSYEQYF.